This record covers a single T cell receptor beta chain. This sample was taken from a study of OX40 agonist ivuxolimab in advanced cancers. Germline-derived CDR1 and CDR2 are SGHRS and YFSETQ. V lost 5 bases, J lost 4 bases, and 6 bases stayed unmatched. The CDR3 covers 14 residues. Profiled with immunoSEQ multiplex PCR; TCRdb holds only in-frame clones, not every one. The table has roughly 60,000 clones, about 85% seen once; the top ten hold about 3%. The source material was CD4+ or CD8+ T cells sorted from blood, sampled in a trial of the OX40 agonist ivuxolimab. V gene TRBV5-1 combines with J gene TRBJ2-5; TRBD2 matches at 9 bases. The receptor was derived from an adult with an advanced solid tumor such as melanoma, head and neck, liver or kidney cancer. CDR3 bases: TGCGCCAGCAGGGCGGGAGGGACAGCAGAGACCCAGTACTTC. As protein: CASRAGGTAETQYF.